What follows is one TCR beta chain and its context. This clonotype was counted between two and nine times. Its antigen is still unknown. Within one base of it there is no much larger clone, and no base qualities were kept. Library preparation employed PCR. Instrument on record: Illumina HiSeq 2500. TCR library preparation used molecular barcoding, with unique molecular identifiers applied to normalize quantification of the TCRbeta repertoire. TCRdb cleaned the public reads at Q25 with fastp, built clones with MiXCR and kept in-frame beta chains. All rows with the same CDR3 protein become a single entry with the most common DNA and genes. The sample yields 600,000 to 800,000 distinct CDR3 sequences; less than 15% were counted once. In total, the top ten clones hold 0.79% of the sample. This sample was taken from a study of T-cell reconstitution after alpha-beta-depleted transplantation in children (dated by TCRdb to about 2016). Broadly, across the study: The study quantitatively tracked T-cell immune reconstitution after TCRalphabeta/CD19-depleted allogeneic hematopoietic cell transplantation in children using TCR repertoire profiling.

Compared with germline, V lacks 3 bases and J lacks 8 bases; bases without a gene match: 4. CDR1 and CDR2, per the germline V gene (reference sequence), are SEHNR and FQNEAQ. The CDR3 starts with the cysteine, ends with the phenylalanine, and has 13 residues. Only CDR3 DNA remains: 39 bases, in frame from the first base. Study-level results and caveats: Over subsequent months, a decline in hyperexpanded clone frequencies was noted, and after one year, T-cell counts and TCRbeta diversity were mostly ascribed to newly produced T cells. In some patients, the high TCRbeta diversity seen at day 60 was put down to recipient T cells and intrathymic progenitors that had survived conditioning. The apparently early alphabetaT-cell count recovery about two months after transplant was reportedly dependent on only several hundred rapidly expanded clones derived from non-depleted graft cells.

The sample's treatment or condition label, in plain terms: allogeneic hematopoietic cell transplantation with graft depleted of TCRalphabeta T cells and CD19 B cells. Transplant recipients were children who received TCRalphabeta/CD19-depleted allogeneic hematopoietic cell grafts. The material sequenced was PBMCs, taken before TCRalphabeta/CD19-depleted stem cell transplant. The sequence links TRBV7-9 to TRBJ2-1, with 7 bases aligning to TRBD2. The receptor comes from a girl aged 2-9 years with congenital amegakaryocytic thrombocytopenia, due to receive a stem cell transplant. For the CDR3, the sequence is CASSFGGSYEQFF. The DNA is as follows: TGTGCCAGCAGCTTCGGCGGGAGCTATGAGCAGTTCTTC. The CDR3, completed at both ends by the reference TRBV7-9 and TRBJ2-1 genes, gives the full variable domain DTGVSQNPRHKITKRGQNVTFRCDPISEHNRLYWYRQTLGQGPEFLTYFQNEAQLEKSRLLSDRFSAERPKGSFSTLEIQRTEQGDSAMYLCASSFGGSYEQFFGPGTRLTVL.